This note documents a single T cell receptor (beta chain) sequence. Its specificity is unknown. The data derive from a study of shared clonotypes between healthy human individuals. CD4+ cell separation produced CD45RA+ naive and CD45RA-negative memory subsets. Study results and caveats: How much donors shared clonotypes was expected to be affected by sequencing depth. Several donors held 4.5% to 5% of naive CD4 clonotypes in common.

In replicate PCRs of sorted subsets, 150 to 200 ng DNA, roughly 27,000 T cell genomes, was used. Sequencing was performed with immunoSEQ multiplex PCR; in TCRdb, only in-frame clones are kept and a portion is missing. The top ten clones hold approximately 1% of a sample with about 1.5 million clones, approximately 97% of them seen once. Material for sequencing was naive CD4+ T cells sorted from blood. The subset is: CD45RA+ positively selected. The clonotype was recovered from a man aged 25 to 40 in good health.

The CDR3 region is CASSDGTSGNEQYF. In DNA form, the CDR3 reads TGCGCCAGCAGCGACGGGACTAGCGGGAACGAGCAGTACTTC. The rearrangement joins TRBV5-1 to TRBJ2-7, with 13 bases that match TRBD2. Losses at the gene ends were 4 bases for V and 5 bases for J; bases not matched to a gene: 3. This CDR3 is built from 14 residues. The germline V gene encodes CDR1 SGHRS and CDR2 YFSETQ.